These 30 T cell receptor delta chains originate from one sample sequenced in a study of γδ T cells in repeated Plasmodium falciparum infection. Bulk repertoires came from Vgamma9/Vdelta2+ or Vdelta2-negative gammadelta T cells flow-sorted from PBMC. TCRdb reanalyzed the multiplex PCR reads using CATT. The table has tens of thousands of delta-chain clones, approximately 1% seen once. Input material: gamma-delta T cells from blood. Receptors were obtained from a pool of human donors (malaria-infected and uninfected, not separated).

Points on this clone: A read error is likely here: a far larger clone is one base away. Other DNA variants within this sample encode the same CDR3. The rearrangement links TRDV1 to TRDJ1; 9 bases are a match to TRDD3. TCRdb supplies no J gene; here it was assigned by aligning the nucleotide sequence to germline. Germline V gene data show CDR1 as TSWWSYY and CDR2 as QGS. This CDR3 contains 21 residues. The V gene end was trimmed by 1 base and the J gene end by 0 bases; junction bases not matched to a gene: 18. This CDR3 reads CALGEPGLGRLGDLYTDKLIF. As DNA, the CDR3 is TGTGCTCTTGGGGAACCCGGCCTAGGTAGGCTGGGGGATCTGTACACCGATAAACTCATCTTT.

In this sample, this clone turned up a few times. This DNA's translation differs at residue 6 from TCRdb's protein, which comes from a much larger clone; a read error is likely, and the protein shown is translated from the DNA. This chain joins TRDV2 and TRDJ1, with 11 nucleotides matching TRDD3. Because TCRdb records no J gene, it was assigned here through a match of the DNA to germline. V shed 5 bases and J 5 bases; nucleotides not matched to a gene: 15. This CDR3 is built from 17 residues. CDR1 and CDR2 from the germline V gene are GEAIGNYY and EKD. Written as DNA, the CDR3 is TGTGCCTGTGTCCGAGACTACTGGGGGATAGTTCAGGATAAACTCATCTTT. Its protein is CACVRDYWGIVQDKLIF.

This clone was observed a few times. The likely explanation is a read error, given a far larger clone one base away. Other DNA sequences in the same sample also yield this CDR3. V is TRDV1 and J is TRDJ1; 7 positions match TRDD3. TCRdb is silent on the J gene; assignment here came from matching the DNA to germline. This CDR3 region has 18 residues. Germline V gene lookup returns CDR1 TSWWSYY and CDR2 QGS. V trimming: 1 base; J trimming: 0 bases; junction bases outside the gene matches: 11. CDR3 bases: TGTGCTCTTGGGGAACCACTACTGGGGAACTCGTACACCGATAAACTCATCTTT. Its translation: CALGEPLLGNSYTDKLIF.

A note on this clone: TCRdb shows a much larger clone's protein in place of this DNA's translation, and the two differ at residue 5, likely through a read error; the protein shown is translated from the DNA. V gene TRDV1 combines with J gene TRDJ1, with 13 bases lining up with TRDD3. Since TCRdb gives no J gene, matching the DNA to germline was used here to assign it. CDR1 is TSWWSYY, CDR2 QGS, per germline. The trim removed 4 bases at V and 8 bases at J, leaving 16 bases unmatched. The length of the CDR3 is 18 residues. The CDR3 DNA follows: TGTGCTCTTGGGGGAGACGGGAGTACTGGGGGATACGCCCTAAAACTCATCTTT. This gives the protein CALGGDGSTGGYALKLIF.

With regard to this clone: This is likely an artifact of a read error, given a far larger clone one base away. This specimen includes other DNA sequences encoding the same CDR3. This chain joins TRDV2 and TRDJ1; TRDD3 is a possible D gene (5 bases). TCRdb lists no J gene, so it was determined here by aligning the DNA to germline. The germline gives CDR1 GEAIGNYY, CDR2 EKD. Trimming took off 4 bases at V and 1 base at J, with 18 bases between the two ends. There are 16 residues in the CDR3. The CDR3 nucleotides are TGTGCCTGTGATCCCGCTTGGGATGCAGGCACCGATAAACTCATCTTT. Protein: CACDPAWDAGTDKLIF.

Comment on this clone: A far larger clone is only one base removed, so a read error is likely. This specimen includes other DNA sequences encoding the same CDR3. This chain links TRDV2 with TRDJ1; 9 bases map to TRDD3. The J gene, missing from TCRdb, was assigned here through DNA to germline matching. CDR1 is GEAIGNYY, CDR2 EKD, per germline. The CDR3 has 19 residues. CDR3 in amino acids: CACDTVSAGGFLPTDKLIF. The CDR3 DNA follows: TGCGCCTGTGACACCGTATCGGCTGGGGGATTTCTTCCCACCGATAAACTCATCTTT.

This clone appeared a few times. The likely explanation is a read error, given a far larger clone one base away. Other nucleotide sequences in the sample specify the same CDR3. The genes are TRDV2 and TRDJ1; 12 bases align to TRDD3. Because TCRdb records no J gene, it was assigned here through a match of the DNA to germline. This CDR3 comprises 19 residues. The V gene's germline CDR1 is GEAIGNYY and CDR2 EKD. V was pared by 0 bases and J by 2 bases, with 12 bases of the junction left unmatched. This CDR3 reads CACDTLLGDTRRPTDKLIF. CDR3 nucleotide sequence: TGTGCCTGTGACACCCTCCTGGGGGATACGCGAAGACCGACCGATAAACTCATCTTT.

This clone was recorded a few times. The TCRdb protein, from a much larger clone, departs from this DNA's translation at residue 5, likely by read error; the protein shown derives from the DNA. The V call is TRDV2, the J call TRDJ3; tentatively, D is TRDD3 (5 bases). Trimming left V 3 bases short and J 1 base short, with 9 bases between. The CDR3 covers 16 residues. Germline loops: CDR1 GEAIGNYY, CDR2 EKD. The CDR3 region is CACDSRDSWDTRQMFF. The CDR3 bases are TGTGCCTGTGACTCTCGGGATTCCTGGGACACCCGACAGATGTTTTTC.

A remark on this clone: This likely stems from a read error, as it lies one base from a far larger clone. This same CDR3 is encoded by further DNA sequences in the sample. The rearrangement joins TRDV1 to TRDJ1; 8 bases agree with TRDD3. The V gene end was trimmed by 9 bases and the J gene end by 0 bases; junction bases not matched to a gene: 21. This CDR3 is built from 19 residues. Germline V gives CDR1 TSWWSYY, CDR2 QGS. CDR3 sequence (DNA): TGTGCTCTCGCCGCCCCAGCTTCAGCTGGGGGAAGATACACCGATAAACTCATCTTT. Translating gives CALAAPASAGGRYTDKLIF.

Points on this clone: It differs at one base from a far larger clone, so likely a read error. This CDR3 is also generated by other DNA sequences in the sample. V is TRDV1 and J is TRDJ1; a weak D match, TRDD3 (5 bases). The V gene's germline CDR1 is TSWWSYY and CDR2 QGS. There are 22 residues in the CDR3. The CDR3 bases are TGTGCTCTAGGGGGCCTCCCTTTTCCCGAAAGGCGACCCACGAAGAAGACCGATAAACTCATCTTT. As protein: CALGGLPFPERRPTKKTDKLIF.

Concerning this clone: TCRdb lists the protein of a much larger clone for this DNA, which differs at residue 4, so this is likely a read error; the protein given here is translated from the DNA itself. CDR3 nucleotides: TGTGCTCTTGAGGAAACTCTCCAACTGGGGGGCCTGTACACCGATAAACTCATCTTT. Its protein is CALEETLQLGGLYTDKLIF. The chain has TRDV1 and TRDJ1; 8 bases line up with TRDD3. Here the J gene came from matching the DNA to germline, since TCRdb omits it. Germline V gene sequence: CDR1 TSWWSYY, CDR2 QGS. CDR3 length: 19 amino acids.

This clone was picked up many times. The J gene is TRDJ2, the V gene TRDV1, with D possibly being TRDD3 (10 bases). The CDR3 loop spans 25 amino acids. Germline values: CDR1 TSWWSYY, CDR2 QGS. The V end lost 2 bases, the J end lost 4 bases, and 41 bases lay between the germline ends. CDR3 nucleotide sequence: TGTGCTCTTGGGGAAATCCTTCCTACAAGATACCCGTACTGGGGGATCGGGGGGACGACAGCACAACTCTTCTTT. It specifies CALGEILPTRYPYWGIGGTTAQLFF.

This clone has just a few counts. TCRdb assigns this DNA the protein of a much larger clone, which departs from its translation at residue 12; this likely reflects a read error, and the protein shown comes from translating the DNA. The chain uses TRDV1 and TRDJ1; weak D call: TRDD3 (5 bases). CDR1 TSWWSYY and CDR2 QGS come from the germline V gene. The length of the CDR3 is 19 residues. V lost 2 bases and J lost 9, with 31 bases in between. In DNA, the CDR3 is TGTGCTCTTGGGGAATTCTCTAAAAGATTCCGTGCTGGGTTTAAGGAACTCATCTTT. This sequence encodes CALGEFSKRFRAGFKELIF.

As to this clone: A far larger clone is a single base away, which makes a read error likely. This CDR3 is also generated by other DNA sequences in the sample. The chain combines TRDV1 with TRDJ1, with 11 bases fitting TRDD3. No J segment appears in TCRdb, so it was assigned here by matching the sequence to germline. This CDR3 is 20 amino acids long. Germline-derived CDR1 and CDR2 are TSWWSYY and QGS. CDR3 residues: CALGNRRILPLGDTADKLIF. CDR3 nucleotides: TGTGCACTTGGGAATCGGCGGATCCTACCTTTGGGGGATACGGCCGATAAACTCATCTTT.

Ten or more counts support this clone. The same CDR3 is also encoded by other DNA sequences in this sample. This rearrangement joins TRDV1 to TRDJ1; 12 bases match TRDD3. CDR1 is TSWWSYY, CDR2 QGS, per germline. This CDR3 contains 28 residues. V was pared by 5 bases and J by 0 bases, with 40 bases of the junction left unmatched. CDR3 in amino acids: CALGTFLRPGGYGAEISMPLAYTDKLIF. CDR3 nucleotide sequence: TGTGCTCTTGGGACCTTCCTACGTCCTGGGGGATACGGAGCCGAGATATCTATGCCCCTAGCTTACACCGATAAACTCATCTTT.

This clone was found many times. Other DNA sequences in this specimen translate into the identical CDR3. This chain connects TRDV1 to TRDJ1; TRDD3 matches 9 bases. Germline V gene data show CDR1 as TSWWSYY and CDR2 as QGS. The CDR3 totals 21 residues. V was pared by 0 bases and J by 0 bases, with 17 bases of the junction left unmatched. The CDR3 region has the DNA TGTGCTCTTGGGGAACTAGGAGACAGAAACTGGGGGACTGCGTACACCGATAAACTCATCTTT. This translates into CALGELGDRNWGTAYTDKLIF.

As regards this clone: This likely came from a read error, as a far larger clone is one base away. Other DNA variants within this sample encode the same CDR3. The chain is built from TRDV1 and TRDJ1, with 11 positions matching TRDD3. No J gene is reported in TCRdb; it was inferred here by comparing the DNA with germline. The CDR3 length is 22 residues. Germline CDR1 is TSWWSYY and CDR2 is QGS. The DNA of the CDR3 is TGTGCCCTTGGGGCAACCCCTCAAACCGTGATTGGGGGATACGTCTTCACCGATAAACTCATCTTT. It yields the protein CALGATPQTVIGGYVFTDKLIF.

About this clone itself: A read error likely explains why the TCRdb protein, taken from a much larger clone, differs from this DNA's translation at residue 5; the protein shown is translated from the DNA. The rearrangement joins TRDV1 to TRDJ1; 8 nucleotides line up with TRDD3. The CDR3 loop spans 17 amino acids. CDR1 and CDR2 from the germline V gene are TSWWSYY and QGS. Trimming removed 4 bases from V and 0 bases from J; junction bases left unmatched: 10. The CDR3 DNA reads TGTGCTCTTGGGGGAAGGACTGGGGGCCCGTACACCGATAAACTCATCTTT. Translation gives CALGGRTGGPYTDKLIF.

A word on this clone: This DNA translates differently at residue 4 from the TCRdb protein, which is that of a much larger clone; a read error is likely, and the protein shown is the DNA's own translation. This rearrangement joins TRDV2 to TRDJ1; 9 bases are shared with TRDD3. The CDR3 has 16 amino acids. Germline V gives CDR1 GEAIGNYY, CDR2 EKD. The trim removed 5 bases at V and 2 bases at J, leaving 11 bases unmatched. The chain's CDR3 is CACGVLGDFGTDKLIF. CDR3 DNA: TGTGCCTGTGGCGTTCTGGGGGATTTTGGGACCGATAAACTCATCTTT.

As concerns this clone: The translation of this DNA and the TCRdb protein of a much larger clone differ at residue 10, probably owing to a read error; the protein shown here is translated from the DNA. CDR3 sequence reads: CALGEFLAYADKLIF. CDR3 nucleotides: TGTGCTCTTGGGGAGTTCCTTGCGTACGCCGATAAACTCATCTTT. V and J are TRDV1 and TRDJ1; tentative D call: TRDD2 (5 bases). V was cut by 3 bases and J by 3 bases, with 14 bases left in between. Germline CDR1 TSWWSYY, CDR2 QGS. There are 15 residues in the CDR3.

Turning to this clone: TCRdb records a much larger clone's protein for this DNA, with a difference at residue 13 that likely arises from a read error; the protein given is the translation of the DNA. For the CDR3, the DNA is TGTGCTCTTGGGGACCCCTTTCCTGCAGTCTGGGGAGACGATAAACTCATCTTT. Amino acid sequence: CALGDPFPAVWGDDKLIF. The genes are TRDV1 and TRDJ1; D might be TRDD3 (6 bases). Germline assignment: CDR1 TSWWSYY and CDR2 QGS. This CDR3 has 18 amino acids. V shed 3 bases and J shed 4 bases, with 24 bases lying between them.

Concerning this clone: The TCRdb protein comes from a much larger clone and disagrees with this DNA's translation at residue 5, likely due to a read error; the protein given here is derived from the DNA. CDR3 nucleotide sequence: TGTGCTCTTGGGGAGGCACCTTATAATTCCGTCCTCGATAAACTCATCTTT. It translates to CALGEAPYNSVLDKLIF. The chain is built from TRDV1 and TRDJ1; unclear D gene. Germline lookup yields CDR1 TSWWSYY and CDR2 QGS. Deletions cut 3 bases from V and 4 bases from J, with 21 bases between. The CDR3 is made up of 17 amino acids.

About this clone itself: This likely traces to a read error, being one base from a far larger clone. This sample also contains other DNA sequences that code for the same CDR3. The rearrangement joins TRDV1 to TRDJ1, with TRDD3 as a possible D gene (6 bases). TCRdb lists no J gene, so it was determined here by aligning the DNA to germline. The CDR3 length is 19 residues. Germline CDR1 is TSWWSYY and CDR2 is QGS. V was pared by 4 bases and J by 7 bases, with 31 bases between. CDR3 nucleotide sequence: TGTGCTCTTGGGGTCCCTACCGCTACGGAAGGGATAGGGAGAACTAAACTCATCTTT. Its protein is CALGVPTATEGIGRTKLIF.

A note on this clone: Given a far larger clone just one base away, this is likely a sequencing read error. The V gene is listed as TRDV2; no J gene was called; TRDD3, the table's D call, was not compared with the DNA. The CDR3 loop spans 21 amino acids. Germline CDR1 reads GEAIGNYY; CDR2 reads EKD. This CDR3 is CACDTLVGRGDKSRATDKLIF. As DNA, the CDR3 is TGTGCCTGTGACACCCTAGTCGGGCGGGGGGATAAGTCGCGGGCCACCGATAAGCTCATCTTT.

In the case of this clone: The mismatch at residue 9 between this DNA's translation and the TCRdb protein of a much larger clone likely reflects a read error; the protein shown is translated from the DNA. No J gene was assigned, while the V gene was called as TRDV2; the D call in the table, TRDD3, was not verified against the DNA. The CDR3 length is 19 residues. Per germline, CDR1 GEAIGNYY and CDR2 EKD. The CDR3 region is CACDHVLGGTALAPPRVIF. Written as DNA, the CDR3 is TGTGCCTGTGACCACGTACTGGGGGGTACCGCCCTGGCCCCGCCGAGGGTCATCTTT.

Notes on this clone: This DNA translates differently at residue 8 from the TCRdb protein, which is that of a much larger clone; a read error is likely, and the protein shown is the DNA's own translation. The chain is built from TRDV1 and TRDJ1; TRDD3 might be the D (5 bases). Here the J gene came from matching the DNA to germline, since TCRdb omits it. V was trimmed by 3 bases and J by 3 bases, leaving 23 bases between them. From germline, CDR1 is TSWWSYY and CDR2 QGS. This CDR3 is 18 amino acids long. The CDR3: CALGDHLCITGTADKLIF. The CDR3 DNA sequence: TGTGCTCTTGGGGACCACCTATGTATTACTGGTACTGCCGATAAACTCATCTTT.

Comments on this clone: The protein in TCRdb stems from a much larger clone and differs at residue 6 from this DNA's translation, likely a read error; here the protein is translated from the DNA. V is TRDV2 and J is TRDJ1; 8 bases are shared with TRDD3. No J gene is reported in TCRdb; it was inferred here by comparing the DNA with germline. Germline V gives CDR1 GEAIGNYY, CDR2 EKD. This CDR3 spans 16 amino acids. J lost 2 bases, V lost 2 bases, and 9 bases had no gene match. CDR3 in amino acids: CACDNRGDNMTDKLIF. The DNA of the CDR3 is TGTGCCTGTGACAACCGGGGGGATAATATGACCGATAAACTCATCTTT.

The sample holds many counts of this clone. This is likely an artifact of a read error, given a far larger clone one base away. This same CDR3 is encoded by further DNA sequences in the sample. V gene TRDV2 combines with J gene TRDJ1; D possibly corresponds to TRDD3 (6 bases). The germline V and J ends were trimmed by 0 bases and 0 bases, with 25 bases remaining between them. This CDR3 comprises 20 residues. The germline CDR1 and CDR2 sequences are GEAIGNYY and EKD. CDR3 in amino acids: CACDTNFPGDTTPYTDKLIF. As DNA, the CDR3 is TGTGCCTGTGACACCAATTTTCCGGGGGACACGACTCCGTACACCGATAAACTCATCTTT.

This clone was recorded many times. The sample contains more than one DNA sequence encoding this CDR3. This rearrangement joins TRDV1 to TRDJ1, with D possibly matching TRDD3 (6 bases). CDR1 and CDR2 from the germline V gene are TSWWSYY and QGS. Trimming took off 11 bases at V and 2 bases at J, with 36 bases between the two ends. The CDR3 spans 20 residues. The CDR3: CALGGSTFPVLLGDTDKLIF. The CDR3 coding sequence is TGTGCTTTAGGGGGCTCGACTTTCCCCGTACTGTTAGGGGATACCGATAAACTCATCTTT.

Worth noting for this clone: This likely stems from a read error, as it lies one base from a far larger clone. The identical CDR3 is also encoded by other nucleotide sequences in the sample. V is TRDV2 and J is TRDJ1, with 9 bases matching TRDD3. The CDR3 has 19 amino acids. The germline CDR1 and CDR2 sequences are GEAIGNYY and EKD. The CDR3 bases are TGCGCCTGTGACTCCTTCCGTACTGGGGGACCCCCGTACACCGATAAACTCATCTTT. It yields the protein CACDSFRTGGPPYTDKLIF.